The 20 T cell receptor beta chains reported below all come from one sample, sequenced in a study of T cells in localized non-small cell lung cancer. Sequenced by immunoSEQ multiplex PCR; TCRdb stores in-frame clones only, minus some. The sample lists 30,000 to 35,000 clones; about 89% were seen once. The material was peripheral blood, obtained before any cancer treatment. The receptors shown here come from a female donor older than 55 with stage I lung adenocarcinoma.

The rearrangement joins TRBV18 to TRBJ2-5, with D possibly being TRBD1 (6 bases). This CDR3 region has 15 residues. Trimming removed 0 bases at V and 1 base at J, with 9 bases between. Per germline, CDR1 KGHSH and CDR2 LQKENI. As DNA, the CDR3 is TGTGCCAGCTCACCACCGGGCAGGGGCCAAGAGACCCAGTACTTC. Translation: CASSPPGRGQETQYF.

This clone was seen just once. The rearrangement links TRBV30 to TRBJ1-1; 7 bases are shared with TRBD1. Germline-derived CDR1 and CDR2 are GTSNPN and SVGIG (reference sequence). Trimming at V came to 7 bases and at J to 1 base, leaving 6 bases not matched to a gene. The CDR3 covers 13 residues. The CDR3 DNA follows: TGTGCCTCTGACAGGGTTAGGAACACTGAAGCTTTCTTT. This codes for CASDRVRNTEAFF.

This chain joins TRBV18 and TRBJ2-7; 9 positions match TRBD1. V was clipped by 5 bases and J by 6 bases; unmatched bases: 2. Per germline, CDR1 KGHSH and CDR2 LQKENI. The CDR3 sequence is 12 residues long. CDR3 in amino acids: CASSSTGGEQYF. The CDR3, as DNA: TGTGCCAGCTCATCGACAGGGGGCGAGCAGTACTTC.

This clone was found once. The V gene is TRBV28, the J gene TRBJ1-1; 12 bases map to TRBD1. CDR3 length equals 14 residues. Trimming cost V 7 bases and J 5 bases; bases outside gene matches: 5. Germline values: CDR1 MDHEN, CDR2 SYDVKM. DNA for the CDR3: TGTGCCAGCATCCGGGACAGGGGGCAAACTGAAGCTTTCTTT. It yields the protein CASIRDRGQTEAFF. Complete variable domain (other parts from reference TRBV28 and TRBJ1-1): DVKVTQSSRYLVKRTGEKVFLECVQDMDHENMFWYRQDPGLGLRLIYFSYDVKMKEKGDIPEGYSVSREKKERFSLILESASTNQTSMYLCASIRDRGQTEAFFGQGTRLTVV.

This clone has just one count. The chain employs TRBV19 and TRBJ2-5; the match to TRBD1 covers 7 bases. The CDR3 consists of 14 residues. V was pared by 7 bases and J by 2 bases, with 7 bases of the junction left unmatched. Germline lookup yields CDR1 LNHDA and CDR2 SQIVND (reference sequence). This CDR3 reads CASNRGTAQETQYF. The CDR3 DNA is TGTGCCAGTAATAGAGGGACAGCTCAAGAGACCCAGTACTTC. The full variable domain, its missing parts supplied by reference TRBV19 and TRBJ2-5, is DGGITQSPKYLFRKEGQNVTLSCEQNLNHDAMYWYRQDPGQGLRLIYYSQIVNDFQKGDIAEGYSVSREKKESFPLTVTSAQKNPTAFYLCASNRGTAQETQYFGPGTRLLVL.

The chain is built from TRBV7-9 and TRBJ2-3; 9 bases line up with TRBD2. Trimming cost V 0 bases and J 2 bases; bases outside gene matches: 3. CDR1 SEHNR and CDR2 FQNEAQ come from the germline V gene (reference sequence). The CDR3 is 16 amino acids. The CDR3 spells CASSLAVAGDTDTQYF. The CDR3 nucleotides are TGTGCCAGCAGCTTAGCGGTAGCGGGAGACACAGATACGCAGTATTTT.

The chain has TRBV5-4 and TRBJ2-7; 7 bases align to TRBD2. The germline gives CDR1 SGHNT, CDR2 YYREEE (reference sequence). J gave up 3 bases and V 3 bases, and 9 bases lay outside the gene matches. The CDR3 contains 15 residues. The CDR3 bases are TGTGCCAGCAGCTCAATAGGGACTACCATCTACGAGCAGTACTTC. It specifies CASSSIGTTIYEQYF.

This chain links TRBV5-6 with TRBJ2-3; 10 bases align to TRBD1. The CDR3 is made up of 16 amino acids. V gave up 0 bases and J gave up 5 bases; unmatched junction bases: 6. CDR1 SGHDT and CDR2 YYEEEE come from the germline V gene. The CDR3 coding sequence is TGTGCCAGCAGCTTGGCCGGGGGACAGGGGTTAGATACGCAGTATTTT. This sequence encodes CASSLAGGQGLDTQYF.

V and J are TRBV10-3 and TRBJ2-1; TRBD2 matches 12 bases. This CDR3 spans 13 amino acids. V was clipped by 10 bases and J by 5 bases; unmatched bases: 3. Looked up from germline, CDR1 is ENHRY and CDR2 is SYGVKD. The DNA for the CDR3 is TGTGCCACAAGGACTAGCGGGGACAATGAGCAGTTCTTC. This codes for CATRTSGDNEQFF.

V gene TRBV19 combines with J gene TRBJ2-5; 10 nucleotides match TRBD1. This CDR3 region has 14 residues. From germline, CDR1 is LNHDA and CDR2 SQIVND (reference sequence). V was clipped by 6 bases and J by 5 bases; unmatched bases: 6. CDR3 residues: CASSKTGGWETQYF. In DNA, the CDR3 is TGTGCCAGTAGCAAGACAGGGGGCTGGGAGACCCAGTACTTC.

The chain uses TRBV6-6 and TRBJ1-1; tentative D call: TRBD1 (5 bases). Germline V gene sequence: CDR1 MNHNY, CDR2 SVGAGI (reference sequence). The CDR3 runs to 15 residues. The V end lost 0 bases, the J end lost 5 bases, and 13 bases lay between the germline ends. The CDR3 bases are TGTGCCAGCAGTTACTCGTCAGGGCGCGCTACTGAAGCTTTCTTT. It encodes CASSYSSGRATEAFF.

The J gene is TRBJ2-7, the V gene TRBV9, with TRBD2 identical over 7 bases. The germline gives CDR1 SGDLS, CDR2 YYNGEE. This CDR3 region has 15 residues. Losses at the gene ends were 4 bases for V and 5 bases for J; bases not matched to a gene: 12. The CDR3 here is CASSSWGTMGHEQYF. The CDR3 nucleotides read TGTGCCAGCAGCTCGTGGGGGACTATGGGCCACGAGCAGTACTTC.

The rearrangement joins TRBV21-1 to TRBJ2-7; the table's D call TRBD2 went unverified against the DNA. TRBV21-1 is an annotated pseudogene. The CDR3 extends over 16 amino acids. CDR3 bases: TGTGCCAGCCCCAATGTGACTAGCGGGAGGGACTACGAGCAGTACTTC. Translating it yields CASPNVTSGRDYEQYF.

The chain joins TRBV19 to TRBJ2-1; 13 bases are shared with TRBD2. Germline V CDR1 and CDR2: LNHDA, SQIVND (reference sequence). The CDR3 sequence is 14 residues long. Trimming removed 6 bases from V and 14 bases from J; junction bases left unmatched: 10. As DNA, the CDR3 is TGTGCCAGTAGCGAGACTAGCGGGAGGAGGAGAAAGTTCTTC. It yields the protein CASSETSGRRRKFF.

CDR3 in amino acids: CASSRRQGYRSSTDTQYF. As DNA, the CDR3 is TGCGCCAGCAGCCGGAGACAGGGATACCGTTCTAGCACAGATACGCAGTATTTT. This chain joins TRBV4-1 and TRBJ2-3; 7 positions agree with TRBD1. Per the germline V gene, CDR1 is MGHRA and CDR2 is YSYEKL. The CDR3 consists of 18 residues. V trimming: 4 bases; J trimming: 0 bases; junction bases outside the gene matches: 13.

The CDR3 spells CASSAVGANEKLFF. The CDR3, as DNA: TGTGCCAGCTCCGCCGTCGGGGCTAATGAAAAACTGTTTTTT. The chain recombines TRBV18 with TRBJ1-4; D is undetermined. The CDR3 extends over 14 amino acids. Germline assignment: CDR1 KGHSH and CDR2 LQKENI. The V end was cut by 6 bases, the J end by 3 bases, with 11 bases between.

The rearrangement links TRBV5-6 to TRBJ2-7; a weak D match, TRBD2 (6 bases). The CDR3 sequence is 14 residues long. From germline, CDR1 is SGHDT and CDR2 YYEEEE. The V and J ends lost 6 bases and 3 bases respectively, with 16 bases between them. The DNA of the CDR3 is TGTGCCAGCACCCGCGGGACGGTCAGCTACGAGCAGTACTTC. Protein: CASTRGTVSYEQYF.

This chain joins TRBV19 and TRBJ1-5; TRBD1 matches 9 bases. The V gene's germline CDR1 is LNHDA and CDR2 SQIVND (reference sequence). The CDR3 consists of 14 residues. The V gene end was trimmed by 7 bases and the J gene end by 6 bases; junction bases not matched to a gene: 7. The CDR3 reads CASNQGQGGQPQHF. DNA for the CDR3: TGTGCCAGTAATCAGGGACAGGGAGGTCAGCCCCAGCATTTT.

This chain connects TRBV29-1 to TRBJ1-2, with D possibly being TRBD1 (6 bases). The CDR3 consists of 13 residues. Trimming left V 3 bases short and J 8 bases short, with 16 bases between. The germline gives CDR1 SQVTM, CDR2 ANQGSEA. In DNA form, the CDR3 reads TGCAGCGTTGAGCCCCCGGGAAGGGGGGGCTACACCTTC. It encodes CSVEPPGRGGYTF.

Only one count was recorded for this clone. The CDR3 is CASSIQLAGFRGAKNIQYF. In nucleotides, the CDR3 is TGTGCCAGTAGTATCCAACTAGCGGGATTCCGGGGGGCCAAAAACATTCAGTACTTC. The chain recombines TRBV19 with TRBJ2-4; TRBD2 matches at 10 bases. V lost 3 bases and J lost 1; bases outside the gene matches: 12. CDR3 length: 19 amino acids. Germline V gene data show CDR1 as LNHDA and CDR2 as SQIVND (reference sequence). The full variable domain, in which reference TRBV19 and TRBJ2-4 provide the parts outside the CDR3, is DGGITQSPKYLFRKEGQNVTLSCEQNLNHDAMYWYRQDPGQGLRLIYYSQIVNDFQKGDIAEGYSVSREKKESFPLTVTSAQKNPTAFYLCASSIQLAGFRGAKNIQYFGAGTRLSVL.